This entry features one TCR beta chain sequence. The data belong to a study of blood T cell repertoires in COVID-19. Study-level background: COVID-19 samples collected from the United States, Italy and Spain covered acute and convalescent phases. PBMCs, B-cell-depleted T cells, or T cells were the source of the cDNA or gDNA that made up the material.

The length of the CDR3 is 14 residues. V was pared by 5 bases and J by 1 base, with 4 bases of the junction left unmatched. CDR1 and CDR2 from the germline V gene are MNHEY and SVGEGT. How the authors handled the data: Reference gene primers were amplified, and this amplification served to estimate nucleated cell counts. TCRdb keeps only in-frame clones here, not all; method: immunoSEQ multiplex PCR. V, J and clone size derive from that table, while D and trimming were established from the DNA sequence. The sample includes some 96,000 clones, more than 75% of them seen just once. This receptor was taken from a human donor in a cohort sampled during active COVID-19. Sequencing input: peripheral blood. The V and J genes are TRBV6-2 or TRBV6-3 and TRBJ1-1, with 7 bases identical to TRBD1. CDR3 bases: TGTGCCAGCAGTCGATGGGACAGGAACACTGAAGCTTTCTTT. Protein: CASSRWDRNTEAFF.